Below, 24 T cell receptor beta chains from the same sample are listed, as sequenced in a study of blood T cell repertoires in COVID-19. Here immunoSEQ multiplex PCR was the method, and the copy in TCRdb shows in-frame clones only, minus some. This sample has over 250,000 clones, with about 88% found just once. The sequenced material came from peripheral blood. The receptors shown here come from a man between 60 and 75 years old who had recovered from COVID-19.

The V and J genes are TRBV7-3 and TRBJ1-1, with no clear D. CDR3 size: 14 residues. CDR1 is SGHTA and CDR2 is FQGTGA in the germline V gene. Trimming took 3 bases from V and 4 from J, leaving 12 bases between them. CDR3 sequence (DNA): TGTGCCAGCAGCTTCCATGGCGGGGTCACTGAAGCTTTCTTT. This gives the protein CASSFHGGVTEAFF.

This clone was observed once. The CDR3 DNA reads as TGTGCCAGCAGCCCCCAAGCGGGGGCTGGAGATACGCAGTATTTT. Translation: CASSPQAGAGDTQYF. This chain joins TRBV11-2 and TRBJ2-3, with 8 bases that match TRBD2. With V trimmed by 5 bases and J by 5 bases, 9 bases remained unmatched. The length of the CDR3 is 15 residues. Germline lookup yields CDR1 SGHAT and CDR2 FQNNGV.

The V gene is TRBV12-3 or TRBV12-4, the J gene TRBJ2-1, with TRBD1 as a possible D gene (6 bases). This CDR3 has 10 residues. V lost 6 bases to trimming and J lost 10 bases, with 7 bases between them. CDR3 sequence: CASRGAEQFF. The CDR3 DNA follows: TGTGCCAGCAGGGGGGCCGAGCAGTTCTTC.

The V call is TRBV7-3, the J call TRBJ2-7; TRBD1 aligns across 9 bases. Per germline, CDR1 SGHTA and CDR2 FQGTGA. CDR3 length: 15 amino acids. V was clipped by 6 bases and J by 6 bases; unmatched bases: 12. The CDR3 reads CASSASGTGRVEQYF. In DNA, the CDR3 is TGTGCCAGCAGTGCCTCCGGGACAGGGCGGGTCGAGCAGTACTTC.

In its sample, this clone was seen once. The chain joins TRBV10-3 to TRBJ1-5, with D maybe TRBD1 (5 bases). With 0 bases removed from V and 6 bases from J, the gap between germline ends came to 12 bases. This CDR3 is 15 amino acids long. CDR1 ENHRY and CDR2 SYGVKD come from the germline V gene. The chain's CDR3 is CAISESGRAGQPQHF. The CDR3 bases are TGTGCCATCAGTGAGTCGGGCAGGGCAGGTCAGCCCCAGCATTTT.

The rearrangement links TRBV27 to TRBJ2-1; 14 bases are shared with TRBD2. Germline assignment: CDR1 MNHEY and CDR2 SMNVEV (reference sequence). This CDR3 contains 15 residues. Trimming cost V 3 bases and J 9 bases; bases outside gene matches: 4. This CDR3 is CASSLTSGGAVEQFF. In DNA, the CDR3 is TGTGCCAGCAGTTTGACTAGCGGGGGGGCCGTTGAGCAGTTCTTC.

The V gene is TRBV24-1, the J gene TRBJ2-1, with a possible D match to TRBD1 (5 bases). This CDR3 is built from 14 residues. CDR1 is KGHDR, CDR2 SFDVKD, per germline. V was shortened by 2 bases and J by 9 bases, with 13 bases between the two germline ends. CDR3 sequence: CATSDSRGASEQFF. Written as DNA, the CDR3 is TGTGCCACCAGTGATTCTCGTGGGGCCAGTGAGCAGTTCTTC.

V gene TRBV29-1 combines with J gene TRBJ2-7; D unresolved. This CDR3 has 13 residues. Looked up from germline, CDR1 is SQVTM and CDR2 is ANQGSEA. With 2 bases removed from V and 4 bases from J, the gap between germline ends came to 12 bases. The CDR3 DNA reads TGCAGCGTTGAAAAAACCCGAGGTTACGAGCAGTACTTC. This sequence encodes CSVEKTRGYEQYF.

This clone was recorded only once. The chain employs TRBV18 and TRBJ1-4; 7 nucleotides align to TRBD1. Germline V lookup: CDR1 KGHSH, CDR2 LQKENI. There are 14 residues in the CDR3. V shed 4 bases, J shed 5 bases, and the junction held 4 bases outside the gene matches. The CDR3 loop reads CASSRGQANEKLFF. CDR3 coding DNA: TGTGCCAGCTCACGAGGACAGGCGAATGAAAAACTGTTTTTT.

This chain joins TRBV7-8 and TRBJ1-5; tentative D call: TRBD1 (6 bases). V was shortened by 1 base and J by 6 bases, with 16 bases between the two germline ends. The CDR3 is 16 amino acids. Germline V gene sequence: CDR1 SGHVS, CDR2 FQNEAQ. The CDR3 here is CASSLVAQGVSQPQHF. The CDR3 region has the DNA TGTGCCAGCAGCTTAGTTGCACAGGGCGTCAGTCAGCCCCAGCATTTT.

The chain joins TRBV2 to TRBJ2-1, with 9 bases matching TRBD2. V gave up 3 bases and J gave up 5 bases; unmatched junction bases: 5. The germline V gene encodes CDR1 SNHLY and CDR2 FYNNEI. CDR3 size: 15 residues. CDR3 sequence: CASSEGGTSNNEQFF. CDR3 nucleotide sequence: TGTGCCAGCAGTGAGGGTGGGACTAGCAACAATGAGCAGTTCTTC.

The CDR3 DNA sequence: TGTGCCAGTAGTCCAAGTTACCTAGGGGATGGGCAGGGCACTGAAGCTTTCTTT. This gives the protein CASSPSYLGDGQGTEAFF. V is TRBV19 and J is TRBJ1-1; possibly TRBD1 for D (5 bases). This CDR3 comprises 18 residues. Trimming took 5 bases from V and 4 from J, leaving 26 bases between them. Germline CDR1 is LNHDA and CDR2 is SQIVND (reference sequence).

CDR3 residues: CASERELGQGQETQYF. CDR3 in DNA: TGTGCCAGCGAGAGAGAGCTGGGACAGGGACAAGAGACCCAGTACTTC. This chain connects TRBV5-6 to TRBJ2-5, with 9 bases matching TRBD1. This CDR3 comprises 16 residues. V lost 7 bases to trimming and J lost 2 bases; unmatched junction nucleotides: 12. Germline V gives CDR1 SGHDT, CDR2 YYEEEE.

This clone came up once. The V gene is TRBV4-1, the J gene TRBJ1-1, with D unclear. Germline V CDR1 and CDR2: MGHRA, YSYEKL. The CDR3 is 16 amino acids. V was cut by 1 base and J by 4 bases, with 16 bases left in between. The CDR3 DNA follows: TGCGCCAGCAGCCAAGTGAATAGCGGAAGGTTCACTGAAGCTTTCTTT. As protein: CASSQVNSGRFTEAFF.

The rearrangement joins TRBV6-5 to TRBJ2-7; TRBD1 matches at 8 bases. With V trimmed by 2 bases and J by 9 bases, 12 bases remained unmatched. The germline gives CDR1 MNHEY, CDR2 SVGAGI. CDR3 length: 15 residues. CDR3 bases: TGTGCCAGCAGTTACACCGGGACAGGTAGTAGGGGGCAGTACTTC. Its translation: CASSYTGTGSRGQYF.

The V and J genes are TRBV3-1 (or the pseudogene TRBV3-2) and TRBJ2-5; 10 bases are a match to TRBD2. J was trimmed by 3 bases and V by 2 bases; bases with no gene match: 9. This CDR3 is built from 17 residues. Germline values: CDR1 LGHDT, CDR2 YNNKEL (reference sequence). CDR3 protein: CASSQLLAGRKKETQYF. In nucleotides, the CDR3 is TGTGCCAGCAGCCAACTACTAGCGGGAAGGAAAAAAGAGACCCAGTACTTC.

The rearrangement links TRBV5-4 to TRBJ1-3, with D perhaps matching TRBD1 (6 bases). Germline-derived CDR1 and CDR2 are SGHNT and YYREEE (reference sequence). This CDR3 is built from 13 residues. The V end lost 5 bases, the J end lost 8 bases, and 14 bases lay between the germline ends. CDR3 in DNA: TGTGCCAGCAGACCACCAGGGGAGCACACCATATATTTT. This codes for CASRPPGEHTIYF.

V and J are TRBV6-5 and TRBJ1-1, with 8 bases aligning to TRBD1. The CDR3 totals 14 residues. V lost 4 bases, J lost 5 bases, and 6 bases stayed unmatched. Germline CDR1 is MNHEY and CDR2 is SVGAGI. CDR3: CASSLDRVVTEAFF. CDR3 nucleotides: TGTGCCAGCAGTTTGGACAGGGTCGTTACTGAAGCTTTCTTT.

This chain links TRBV6-5 with TRBJ2-5; 8 nucleotides line up with TRBD1. J was trimmed by 4 bases and V by 5 bases; bases with no gene match: 3. The CDR3 is 13 amino acids. In germline, CDR1 is MNHEY, CDR2 SVGAGI. The CDR3 DNA sequence: TGTGCCAGCAGTCACGACAGGGGAGAGACCCAGTACTTC. Protein: CASSHDRGETQYF.

The chain uses TRBV23-1 and TRBJ2-3; D possibly corresponds to TRBD1 (7 bases). TRBV23-1 is noted as an ORF with a role that remains uncertain. This CDR3 comprises 17 residues. V was trimmed by 0 bases and J by 0 bases, leaving 13 bases between them. The CDR3 sequence is CASSQSWQGGSTDTQYF. The CDR3 DNA sequence: TGCGCCAGCAGTCAATCGTGGCAGGGGGGTAGCACAGATACGCAGTATTTT.

The V call is TRBV5-1, the J call TRBJ2-1, with TRBD2 identical over 11 bases. The CDR3 is 16 amino acids. Germline lookup yields CDR1 SGHRS and CDR2 YFSETQ. V dropped 0 bases and J dropped 5; count of bases not matched to a gene: 4. The CDR3 DNA sequence: TGCGCCAGCAGCTTGGCCGCGGGACTAGCGGACAATGAGCAGTTCTTC. Translation gives CASSLAAGLADNEQFF.

This chain links TRBV9 with TRBJ1-5; no firm D call. In germline, CDR1 is SGDLS, CDR2 YYNGEE. V was pared by 3 bases and J by 5 bases, with 15 bases between. The CDR3 spans 15 residues. The CDR3 spells CASSARDTYDQPQHF. The CDR3 DNA is TGTGCCAGCAGCGCAAGAGACACCTATGATCAGCCCCAGCATTTT.

The chain has TRBV9 and TRBJ2-5; TRBD2 aligns across 7 bases. The CDR3 length is 14 residues. V dropped 4 bases and J dropped 2; count of bases not matched to a gene: 5. CDR1 SGDLS and CDR2 YYNGEE come from the germline V gene. The CDR3 loop is CASSPQLAQETQYF. Here the CDR3 DNA reads TGTGCCAGCAGCCCACAACTAGCGCAAGAGACCCAGTACTTC.

The chain has TRBV9 and TRBJ1-3; 9 nucleotides agree with TRBD1. Looked up from germline, CDR1 is SGDLS and CDR2 is YYNGEE. The J segment lost 1 base and the V segment lost 4 bases, leaving 6 bases of the junction unmatched. CDR3 size: 16 residues. CDR3 amino acids: CASSTLQGASGNTIYF. The CDR3 DNA sequence: TGTGCCAGCAGCACCCTACAGGGGGCTTCTGGAAACACCATATATTTT.